The source of this TCR beta chain is a study of T cells in Graves' hyperthyroidism and ophthalmopathy. Authors of the study amplified TCR beta CDR3 regions from RNA transcripts. The HTBI primer set was used in a first-round RT-PCR of the TCR CDR3. MiXCR was run by TCRdb on the multiplex PCR reads, yielding one entry per CDR3 protein. The sample contains about 300,000 distinct CDR3 sequences, around a fifth of which appear only once. There are a few counts of this clonotype. No antigen is known for it. Any patient presenting with uncontrolled infection, other autoimmune disease, pregnancy or lactation was left out. The authors took PBMCs from 8 to 10 ml fresh peripheral blood. Study-wide results and limits: Blood also carried most thyroid clonotypes expanded above 0.001. The authors' 13 V-J model separated ophthalmopathy from stable hyperthyroidism.

The source of this sequence is a man in his fifties with Graves' ophthalmopathy. Specimen: blood.

In nucleotides, the CDR3 is TGTGCCAGCAGTTCCGACAACTACAATGAGCAGTTCTTC. As protein: CASSSDNYNEQFF. The chain links TRBV7-9 to TRBJ2-1; D gene uncertain. The CDR3 has 13 amino acids. V was clipped by 6 bases and J by 3 bases, with 9 bases between them. CDR1 and CDR2 (germline): SEHNR, FQNEAQ (reference sequence).